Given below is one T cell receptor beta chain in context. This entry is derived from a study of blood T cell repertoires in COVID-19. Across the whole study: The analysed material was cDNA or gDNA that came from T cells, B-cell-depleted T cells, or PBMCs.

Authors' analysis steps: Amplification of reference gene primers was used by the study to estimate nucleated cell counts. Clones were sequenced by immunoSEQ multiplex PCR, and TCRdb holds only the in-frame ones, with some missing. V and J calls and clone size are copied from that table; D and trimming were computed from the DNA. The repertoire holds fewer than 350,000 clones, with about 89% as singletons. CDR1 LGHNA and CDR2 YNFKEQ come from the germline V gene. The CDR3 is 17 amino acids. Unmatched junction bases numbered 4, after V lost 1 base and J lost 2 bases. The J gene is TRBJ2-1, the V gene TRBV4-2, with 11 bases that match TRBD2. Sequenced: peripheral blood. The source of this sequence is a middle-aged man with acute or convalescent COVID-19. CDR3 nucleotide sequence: TGTGCCAGCAGCCAAGGAACTAGCGGGGGTCCCTACAATGAGCAGTTCTTC. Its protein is CASSQGTSGGPYNEQFF.